Following are 3 T cell receptor beta chains from one sample sequenced in a study of PD-1 blockade in classical Hodgkin lymphoma. The time point: cycle 4 day 1 (C4D1), after more than five weeks of nivolumab. Every patient was affected by relapse after autologous stem cell transplantation, while exposure to brentuximab vedotin was not uniform. Sequencing was performed with immunoSEQ multiplex PCR; in TCRdb, only in-frame clones are kept and a portion is missing. The sample contains about 5,000 clones, roughly two thirds of which appear only once. Sequences were derived from peripheral blood mononuclear cells (PBMCs), sampled before the fourth cycle of nivolumab. The source of these receptors is a human donor with classical Hodgkin lymphoma.

The chain recombines TRBV6-6 with TRBJ1-5; 7 bases line up with TRBD1. CDR1 is MNHNY, CDR2 SVGAGI, per germline (reference sequence). The CDR3 contains 12 residues. V was pared by 9 bases and J by 4 bases, with 3 bases of the junction left unmatched. The CDR3, as DNA: TGTGCCAGTCGACAGGGAAATCAGCCCCAGCATTTT. Translated: CASRQGNQPQHF.

This clone occurred a few times. The rearrangement joins TRBV28 to TRBJ1-2, with unresolved D. Trimming left V 2 bases short and J 4 bases short, with 14 bases between. Per germline, CDR1 MDHEN and CDR2 SYDVKM. The CDR3 loop spans 15 amino acids. CDR3 nucleotide sequence: TGTGCCAGCAGTTTACCCGAGCGGCCCGTCTATGGCTACACCTTC. Its protein product is CASSLPERPVYGYTF.

The chain employs TRBV4-1 and TRBJ1-5; D may be TRBD1 (5 bases). The V gene's germline CDR1 is MGHRA and CDR2 YSYEKL. The CDR3 is 16 residues long. The V gene lost 3 bases and the J gene lost 7 bases, with 19 bases spanning the gap. The CDR3 DNA follows: TGCGCCAGCAGCCAGGCCTTGGCCAGGGTGGTCCAGCCCCAGCATTTT. It yields the protein CASSQALARVVQPQHF.